These T cell receptor beta chains were read from a single sample in a study of shared clonotypes between healthy human individuals. This table comes from immunoSEQ multiplex PCR, and its TCRdb copy is limited to in-frame clones, with some not included. The sample records hundreds of thousands of clones, less than 85% being singletons. Sample: memory CD4+ T cells sorted from blood. All receptors come from a woman in her twenties or thirties in good health. CDR3s include the opening cysteine and the closing phenylalanine or tryptophan. The D gene is left open where the match is weak. The size entry is marked missing in some rows and otherwise reads once, few, many or a size class.

TRBJ1-2 | TRBD1 | - | TRBV7-8 | TGTGCCAGCAGCTTACGTCCGGGACAGGGGGCTGGCTACACCTTC | CASSLRPGQGAGYTF
TRBJ2-3 | - | - | TRBV19 | TGTGCCAGTAGTATAGCGGGATACACAGATACGCAGTATTTT | CASSIAGYTDTQYF
TRBJ1-2 | - | many | TRBV10-2 | TGCGCCAGCAGTGGAGCGGGGGGCGCGGGCTATGGCTACACCTTC | CASSGAGGAGYGYTF
TRBJ2-5 | - | - | TRBV28 | TGTGCCAGCAGTTGGGCCACCCTAACGACCCAGTACTTC | CASSWATLTTQYF
TRBJ1-4 | - | - | TRBV29-1 | TGCAGCGGGGGGCTATCGGGTAATGAAAAACTGTTTTTT | CSGGLSGNEKLFF
TRBJ2-5 | TRBD2 | few | TRBV18 | TGTGCCAGCTCACGAAGCGGGATCATCCAAGAGACCCAGTACTTC | CASSRSGIIQETQYF
TRBJ1-5 | - | - | TRBV28 | TGTGCCAGCAGCTCAGGCAATCAGCCCCAGCATTTT | CASSSGNQPQHF
TRBJ2-7 | - | - | TRBV19 | TGTGCCAGTAAGGAGACCTCACAGACATTTGAGCAGTACTTC | CASKETSQTFEQYF
TRBJ2-3 | - | - | TRBV27 | TGTGCCAGCAGTTCGCTAGCGAGCACAGATACGCAGTATTTT | CASSSLASTDTQYF
TRBJ1-3 | TRBD1 | few | TRBV28 | TGTGCCAGCAGTCCCGGGACAGGGGCAGGTGGAAACACCATATATTTT | CASSPGTGAGGNTIYF
TRBJ1-1 | TRBD1 | - | TRBV18 | TGTGCCAGCTCACCCATGCTAGGGACAGAGAACACTGAAGCTTTCTTT | CASSPMLGTENTEAFF
TRBJ1-1 | TRBD1 | - | TRBV28 | TGTGCCAGCTCCACAGGGGTTTTGCAGGCTTTCTTT | CASSTGVLQAFF
TRBJ2-5 | TRBD1 | - | TRBV15 | TGTGCCACCCGCCCACCGGGACAGGGGAACGGAGAGACCCAGTACTTC | CATRPPGQGNGETQYF
TRBJ2-1 | - | few | TRBV7-9 | TGTGCCAGCGGGTCACCCCAGTTCTTC | CASGSPQFF
TRBJ2-1 | - | - | TRBV7-8 | TGTGCCAGCAGCCTGCGCGATTTCGAGCAGTTCTTC | CASSLRDFEQFF
TRBJ1-2 | TRBD1 | - | TRBV10-2 | TGCGCCAGCGGAAGACAGGGGAACTATGGCTACACCTTC | CASGRQGNYGYTF
TRBJ2-2 | TRBD2 | - | TRBV4-2 | TGTGCCAGCAGCCAAGATCTTGCTAGCGGGAGAACCGGGGAGCTGTTTTTT | CASSQDLASGRTGELFF
TRBJ1-5 | - | - | TRBV5-1 | TGCGCCAGCAGCTTGGGAGCGGTCGGGCAGCCCCAGCATTTT | CASSLGAVGQPQHF
TRBJ2-7 | - | few | TRBV28 | TGTGCCAGCAGTCCAAGCGGTCCTACTAAATCCTACGAGCAGTACTTC | CASSPSGPTKSYEQYF
TRBJ2-1 | - | once | TRBV11-2 | TGTGCCAGCAGCTTTAGCGGGTCCCAGGGGGTCGAGCAGTTCTTC | CASSFSGSQGVEQFF
TRBJ2-5 | - | many | TRBV23-1 | TGCGCCAGCAAACATACAGGGTTGGAGACCCAGTACTTC | CASKHTGLETQYF
TRBJ2-4 | TRBD1 | - | TRBV6-1 | TGTGCCAGCAGTAGACAGGGCACCAAAAACATTCAGTACTTC | CASSRQGTKNIQYF
TRBJ2-5 | TRBD1 | - | TRBV29-1 | TGCAGCGGTAGGACAGGGGGGGAGACCCAGTACTTC | CSGRTGGETQYF
TRBJ2-7 | TRBD2 | - | TRBV27 | TGTGCCAGCAACCCTAGCGGAGGGACCTACGAGCAGTACTTC | CASNPSGGTYEQYF
TRBJ2-7 | - | - | TRBV9 | TGTGCCAGCAGCAAGGGACTTAACTCCTACGAGCAGTACTTC | CASSKGLNSYEQYF
TRBJ1-1 | TRBD1 | - | TRBV5-1 | TGCGCCAGCAGCTTGGTGAGTGGGACAGGGGGAACTGAAGCTTTCTTT | CASSLVSGTGGTEAFF
TRBJ1-1 | - | - | TRBV9 | TGTGCCAGCAGTGTTTCCGGACGGTCGAACACTGAAGCTTTCTTT | CASSVSGRSNTEAFF
TRBJ2-3 | - | - | TRBV2 | TGTGCCAGCAGCACGCAGGGGACCCACACAGATACGCAGTATTTT | CASSTQGTHTDTQYF
TRBJ2-3 | - | few | TRBV27 | TGTGCCAGCAGTCGGTGGACTGGCGTTAGCACAGATACGCAGTATTTT | CASSRWTGVSTDTQYF
TRBJ2-7 | - | - | TRBV19 | TGTGCCAGTAGTATAGGGACAACCGGTAGCTGGCAGTACTTC | CASSIGTTGSWQYF
TRBJ2-7 | TRBD1 | - | TRBV28 | TGTGCCAGCAGCTCACCCGGACAGGTAGTCTACGAGCAGTACTTC | CASSSPGQVVYEQYF
TRBJ2-1 | - | - | TRBV29-1 | TGCAGCGTTGGGGGATACAATGAGCAGTTCTTC | CSVGGYNEQFF
TRBJ1-2 | TRBD1 | - | TRBV11-1 | TGTGCCAGCAGCCGACAGGGGAGCGGGTATGGCTACACCTTC | CASSRQGSGYGYTF
TRBJ2-1 | TRBD2 | - | TRBV28 | TGTGCCAGCAGAGGGGGACTAGCGGGAGGGCAAGAGCAGTTCTTC | CASRGGLAGGQEQFF
TRBJ1-3 | - | once | TRBV4-1 | TGCGCCAGCAGCCAAGGGGCAGTAGGCTCTGGAAACACCATATATTTT | CASSQGAVGSGNTIYF
TRBJ1-5 | - | few | TRBV30 | TGTGCCTGGAGTGTAGGGGGAGGAGGTCAGCCCCAGCATTTT | CAWSVGGGGQPQHF
TRBJ2-7 | TRBD2 | - | TRBV6-5 | TGTGCCAGTAGTCCGGGACTAGCGATGTACGAGCAGTACTTC | CASSPGLAMYEQYF
TRBJ2-2 | - | - | TRBV11-2 | TGTGCCAGCAGCTTATCGAGGGGCCTAGGGACCGGGGAGCTGTTTTTT | CASSLSRGLGTGELFF
TRBJ1-5 | TRBD1 | - | TRBV6-6 | TGTGCCAGCAGTCAGGTGACAGGGAATCAGCCCCAGCATTTT | CASSQVTGNQPQHF
TRBJ2-7 | - | - | TRBV28 | TGTGCCAGCAGCGAGGACCTTCAGTCAGGGTCCTACGAGCAGTACTTC | CASSEDLQSGSYEQYF
TRBJ2-6 | TRBD1 | medium-sized | TRBV19 | TGTGCCAGTAGTATAGGACAGGGTGAAGCTGGGGCCAACGTCCTGACTTTC | CASSIGQGEAGANVLTF
TRBJ2-3 | TRBD2 | - | TRBV18 | TGTGCCAGCTCACGTGGACTAGCGGGAGATGCAGGCACGCAGTATTTT | CASSRGLAGDAGTQYF
TRBJ2-1 | - | - | TRBV2 | TGTGCCAGCAGTCTTATAATACTAGGGGGGGAGTTCTTC | CASSLIILGGEFF
TRBJ1-4 | TRBD1 | - | TRBV4-1 | TGCGCCAGCAGCCTCTACGGACAGGGAGGCGAAAAACTGTTTTTT | CASSLYGQGGEKLFF
TRBJ1-4 | TRBD1 | few | TRBV30 | TGTGCCTGGAGTACCCGACGACAGGGGCATAATGAAAAACTGTTTTTT | CAWSTRRQGHNEKLFF
TRBJ2-5 | TRBD1 | - | TRBV5-6 | TGTGCCAGCATCCCACAGGGGAGTAAAGAGACCCAGTACTTC | CASIPQGSKETQYF
TRBJ1-1 | - | - | TRBV7-8 | TGTGCCAGCAGCTTAGCCGATGAAGGGCGAGCTTTCTTT | CASSLADEGRAFF
TRBJ1-5 | - | - | TRBV28 | TGTGCCAGCAGTGCCCGGGGGGGGAACAATCAGCCCCAGCATTTT | CASSARGGNNQPQHF
TRBJ2-7 | TRBD2 | - | TRBV2 | TGTGCCAGCAGTGGACTAGCGCCTACCTACGAGCAGTACTTC | CASSGLAPTYEQYF
TRBJ1-2 | - | - | TRBV4-2 | TGTGCCAGCAGCCAAGAATTAATAGGCGGGGGTGGCTACACCTTC | CASSQELIGGGGYTF
TRBJ1-1 | - | - | TRBV7-3 | TGTGCCAGCAGCCTTCGGACAGAACACACTGAAGCTTTCTTT | CASSLRTEHTEAFF
TRBJ2-1 | TRBD2 | - | TRBV27 | TGTGCCAGCAGTCCCCGACTAGCGGGAGAGGCGTATGAGCAGTTCTTC | CASSPRLAGEAYEQFF
TRBJ1-6 | TRBD1 | - | TRBV6-1 | TGTGCCAGCAGTGAAGGTGGGGACAGAGAGAGCTCCTATAATTCACCCCTCCACTTT | CASSEGGDRESSYNSPLHF
TRBJ1-4 | - | few | TRBV29-1 | TGCAGCGTGTGGCGGGAAGAAAAACTGTTTTTT | CSVWREEKLFF
TRBJ1-1 | - | few | TRBV29-1 | TGCAGCGTTATAGACAGGAGAGGCACTGAAGCTTTCTTT | CSVIDRRGTEAFF
TRBJ2-3 | - | - | TRBV7-9 | TGTGCCCAGCATACAAGAGGTCTAAGGGAGGATACGCAGTATTTT | CAQHTRGLREDTQYF
TRBJ2-3 | TRBD1 | once | TRBV18 | TGTGCCAGCTCACCTCCAGGACAGGGGTTCACAGATACGCAGTATTTT | CASSPPGQGFTDTQYF
TRBJ2-6 | - | - | TRBV19 | TGTGCCAGTAGTATAGATCCGGGACATCTCGGGGGGGCCAACGTCCTGACTTTC | CASSIDPGHLGGANVLTF
TRBJ2-5 | - | few | TRBV7-2 | TGTGCCAGCAGCTTATCTAGCGCACAAGAGACCCAGTACTTC | CASSLSSAQETQYF